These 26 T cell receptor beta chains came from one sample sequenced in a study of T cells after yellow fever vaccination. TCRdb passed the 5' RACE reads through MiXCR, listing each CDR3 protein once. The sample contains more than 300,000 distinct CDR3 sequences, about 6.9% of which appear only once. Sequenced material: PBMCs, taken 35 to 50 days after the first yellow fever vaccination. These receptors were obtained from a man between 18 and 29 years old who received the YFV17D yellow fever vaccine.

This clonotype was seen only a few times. CDR3 protein: CASSSQLGAQETQYF. The CDR3 bases are TGTGCCAGCAGCTCCCAGCTTGGGGCCCAAGAGACCCAGTACTTC. This chain connects TRBV7-7 to TRBJ2-5; D possibly corresponds to TRBD1 (5 bases). Germline CDR1 reads SSHAT; CDR2 reads FNYEAQ (reference sequence). Trimming left V 4 bases short and J 1 base short, with 13 bases between. CDR3 length: 15 residues.

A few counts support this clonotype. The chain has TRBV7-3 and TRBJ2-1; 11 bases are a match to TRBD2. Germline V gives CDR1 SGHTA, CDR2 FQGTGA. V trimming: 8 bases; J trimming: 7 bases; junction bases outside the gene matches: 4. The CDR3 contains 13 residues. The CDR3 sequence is CASRLAGQNEQFF. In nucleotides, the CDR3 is TGTGCCAGCCGACTAGCGGGGCAGAATGAGCAGTTCTTC.

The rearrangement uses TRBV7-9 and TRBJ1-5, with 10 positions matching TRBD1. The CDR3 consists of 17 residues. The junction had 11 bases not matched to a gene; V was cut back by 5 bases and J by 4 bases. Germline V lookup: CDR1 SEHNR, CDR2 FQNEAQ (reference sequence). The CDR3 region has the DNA TGTGCCAGCAGCCACACCGGGACAGGGGCCCCAAATCAGCCCCAGCATTTT. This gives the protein CASSHTGTGAPNQPQHF. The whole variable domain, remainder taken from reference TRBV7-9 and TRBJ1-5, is DTGVSQNPRHKITKRGQNVTFRCDPISEHNRLYWYRQTLGQGPEFLTYFQNEAQLEKSRLLSDRFSAERPKGSFSTLEIQRTEQGDSAMYLCASSHTGTGAPNQPQHFGDGTRLSIL.

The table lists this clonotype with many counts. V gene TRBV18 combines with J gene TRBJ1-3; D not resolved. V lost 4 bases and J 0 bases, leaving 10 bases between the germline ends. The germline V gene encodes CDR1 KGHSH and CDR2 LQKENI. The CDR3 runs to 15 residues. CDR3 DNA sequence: TGTGCCAGCTCACTCACGGATCCCTCTGGAAACACCATATATTTT. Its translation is CASSLTDPSGNTIYF. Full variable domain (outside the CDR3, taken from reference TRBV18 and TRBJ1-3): NAGVMQNPRHLVRRRGQEARLRCSPMKGHSHVYWYRQLPEEGLKFMVYLQKENIIDESGMPKERFSAEFPKEGPSILRIQQVVRGDSAAYFCASSLTDPSGNTIYFGEGSWLTVV.

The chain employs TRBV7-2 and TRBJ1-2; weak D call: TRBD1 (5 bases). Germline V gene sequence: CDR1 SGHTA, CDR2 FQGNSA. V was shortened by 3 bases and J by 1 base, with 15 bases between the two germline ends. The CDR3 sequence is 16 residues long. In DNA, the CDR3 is TGTGCCAGCAGCTTTGCTGGGAGGGGTAATAACTATGGCTACACCTTC. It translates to CASSFAGRGNNYGYTF.

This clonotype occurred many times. The CDR3 bases are TGCGCCAGCAGCCAATCGACCCAGTTTCTTGGGGAGGAGACCCAGTACTTC. Its protein is CASSQSTQFLGEETQYF. This chain connects TRBV4-1 to TRBJ2-5; maybe TRBD2 (5 bases). Between the trimmed V and J ends, which lost 2 bases and 5 bases, there was a span of 21 bases. CDR1 is MGHRA and CDR2 is YSYEKL in the germline V gene. There are 17 residues in the CDR3.

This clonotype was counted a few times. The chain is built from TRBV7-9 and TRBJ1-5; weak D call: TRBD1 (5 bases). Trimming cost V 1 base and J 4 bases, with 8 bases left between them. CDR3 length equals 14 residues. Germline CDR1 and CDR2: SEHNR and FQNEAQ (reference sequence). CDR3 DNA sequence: TGTGCCAGCAGCTTAGGGACAACGAATCAGCCCCAGCATTTT. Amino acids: CASSLGTTNQPQHF.

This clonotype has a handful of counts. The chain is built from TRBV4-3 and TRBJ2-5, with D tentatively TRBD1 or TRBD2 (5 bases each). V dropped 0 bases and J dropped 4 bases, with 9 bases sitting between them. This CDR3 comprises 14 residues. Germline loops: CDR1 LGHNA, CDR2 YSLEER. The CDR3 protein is CASSQDQRGETQYF. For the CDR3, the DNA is TGCGCCAGCAGCCAAGATCAGAGGGGAGAGACCCAGTACTTC.

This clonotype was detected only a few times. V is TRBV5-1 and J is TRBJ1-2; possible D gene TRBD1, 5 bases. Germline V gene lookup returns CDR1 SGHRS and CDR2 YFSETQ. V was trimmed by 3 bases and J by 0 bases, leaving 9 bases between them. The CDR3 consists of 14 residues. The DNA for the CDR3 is TGCGCCAGCAGCTGGGACGGACCTAACTATGGCTACACCTTC. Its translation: CASSWDGPNYGYTF.

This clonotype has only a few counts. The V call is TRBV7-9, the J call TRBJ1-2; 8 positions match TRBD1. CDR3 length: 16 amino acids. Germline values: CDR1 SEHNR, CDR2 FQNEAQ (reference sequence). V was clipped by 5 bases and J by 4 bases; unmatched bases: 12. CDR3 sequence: CASSTQRGRGLYGYTF. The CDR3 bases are TGTGCCAGCAGCACCCAGAGGGGCAGGGGGCTCTATGGCTACACCTTC. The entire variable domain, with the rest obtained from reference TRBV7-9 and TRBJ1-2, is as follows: DTGVSQNPRHKITKRGQNVTFRCDPISEHNRLYWYRQTLGQGPEFLTYFQNEAQLEKSRLLSDRFSAERPKGSFSTLEIQRTEQGDSAMYLCASSTQRGRGLYGYTFGSGTRLTVV.

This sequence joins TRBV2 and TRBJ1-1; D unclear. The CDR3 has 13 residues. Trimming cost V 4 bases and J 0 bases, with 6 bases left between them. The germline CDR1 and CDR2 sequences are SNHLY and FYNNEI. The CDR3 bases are TGTGCCAGCAGTGTTTCGATGAACACTGAAGCTTTCTTT. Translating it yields CASSVSMNTEAFF.

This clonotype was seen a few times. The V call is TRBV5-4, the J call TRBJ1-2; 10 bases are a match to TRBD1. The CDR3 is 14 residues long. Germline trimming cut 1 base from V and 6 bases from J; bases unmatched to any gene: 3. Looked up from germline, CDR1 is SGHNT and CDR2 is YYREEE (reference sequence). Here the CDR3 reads CASSLPGQGNGYTF. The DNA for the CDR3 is TGTGCCAGCAGCTTGCCGGGACAGGGGAATGGCTACACCTTC.

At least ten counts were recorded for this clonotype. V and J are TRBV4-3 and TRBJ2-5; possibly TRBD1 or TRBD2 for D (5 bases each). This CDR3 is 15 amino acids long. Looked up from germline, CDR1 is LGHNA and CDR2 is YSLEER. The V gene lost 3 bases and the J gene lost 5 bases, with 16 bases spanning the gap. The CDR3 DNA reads TGCGCCAGCAGCCAGCTTCCGGGACCCCAGGAGACCCAGTACTTC. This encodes CASSQLPGPQETQYF.

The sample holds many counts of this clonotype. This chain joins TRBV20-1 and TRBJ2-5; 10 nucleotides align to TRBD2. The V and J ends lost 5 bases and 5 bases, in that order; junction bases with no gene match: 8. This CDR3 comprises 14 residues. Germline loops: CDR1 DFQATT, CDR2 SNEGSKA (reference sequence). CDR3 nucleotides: TGCAGTGCTGGCCAACTAGCGGGGACGGAGACCCAGTACTTC. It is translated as CSAGQLAGTETQYF.

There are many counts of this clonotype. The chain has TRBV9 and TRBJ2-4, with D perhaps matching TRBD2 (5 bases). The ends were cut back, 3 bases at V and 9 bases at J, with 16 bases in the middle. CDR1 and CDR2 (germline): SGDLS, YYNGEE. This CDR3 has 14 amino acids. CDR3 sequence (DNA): TGTGCCAGCAGCGGACCAACCCCCCGGGGCATTCAGTACTTC. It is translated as CASSGPTPRGIQYF.

CDR3 sequence reads: CSARDREQFF. The CDR3 nucleotides are TGCAGTGCTAGAGACCGGGAGCAGTTCTTC. This chain connects TRBV20-1 to TRBJ2-1; no reliable D call. Germline V gives CDR1 DFQATT, CDR2 SNEGSKA (reference sequence). V dropped 0 bases and J dropped 10 bases, with 4 bases sitting between them. The CDR3 extends over 10 amino acids.

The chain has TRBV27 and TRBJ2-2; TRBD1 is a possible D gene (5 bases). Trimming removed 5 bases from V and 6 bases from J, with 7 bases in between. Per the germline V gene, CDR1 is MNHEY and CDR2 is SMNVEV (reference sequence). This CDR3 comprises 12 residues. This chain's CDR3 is CASSRGSGELFF. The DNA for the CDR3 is TGTGCCAGCAGTAGGGGATCCGGGGAGCTGTTTTTT.

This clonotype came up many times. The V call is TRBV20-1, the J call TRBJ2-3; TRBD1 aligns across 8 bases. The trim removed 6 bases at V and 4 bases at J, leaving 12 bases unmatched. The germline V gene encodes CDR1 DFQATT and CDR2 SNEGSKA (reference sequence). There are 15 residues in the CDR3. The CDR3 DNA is TGCAGTGCCGTCAACGGACAGGGAACGTCAGATACGCAGTATTTT. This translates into CSAVNGQGTSDTQYF.

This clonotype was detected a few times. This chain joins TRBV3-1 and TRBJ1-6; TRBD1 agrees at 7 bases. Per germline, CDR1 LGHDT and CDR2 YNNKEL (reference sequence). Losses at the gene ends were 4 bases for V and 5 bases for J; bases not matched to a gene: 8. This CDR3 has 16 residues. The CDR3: CASSLLWDSNNSPLHF. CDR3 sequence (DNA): TGTGCCAGCAGCCTGCTCTGGGACAGCAATAATTCACCCCTCCACTTT.

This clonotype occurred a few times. CDR3 in DNA: TGTGCCAGCTCACCATTGTTTGGGACAGGGCTGATCGGAAACACCATATATTTT. This sequence encodes CASSPLFGTGLIGNTIYF. The chain joins TRBV18 to TRBJ1-3; 9 bases are a match to TRBD1. The CDR3 covers 18 residues. Germline CDR1 reads KGHSH; CDR2 reads LQKENI. The J segment lost 4 bases and the V segment lost 2 bases, leaving 12 bases of the junction unmatched. Complete variable domain (other parts from reference TRBV18 and TRBJ1-3): NAGVMQNPRHLVRRRGQEARLRCSPMKGHSHVYWYRQLPEEGLKFMVYLQKENIIDESGMPKERFSAEFPKEGPSILRIQQVVRGDSAAYFCASSPLFGTGLIGNTIYFGEGSWLTVV.

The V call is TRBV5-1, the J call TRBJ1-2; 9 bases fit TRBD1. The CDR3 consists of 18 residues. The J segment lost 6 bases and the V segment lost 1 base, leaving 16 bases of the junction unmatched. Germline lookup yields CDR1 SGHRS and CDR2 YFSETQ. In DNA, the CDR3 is TGCGCCAGCAGCTTGTACCCCCAGATACAGGGGGCGAAGGATGGCTACACCTTC. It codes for CASSLYPQIQGAKDGYTF.

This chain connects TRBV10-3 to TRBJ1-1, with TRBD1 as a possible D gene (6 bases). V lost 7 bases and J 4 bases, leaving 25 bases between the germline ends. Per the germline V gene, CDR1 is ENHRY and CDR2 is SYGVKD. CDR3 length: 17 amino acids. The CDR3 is CAIKVGVGGQRGTEAFF. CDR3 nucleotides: TGTGCCATCAAGGTTGGGGTCGGGGGGCAGAGGGGCACTGAAGCTTTCTTT.

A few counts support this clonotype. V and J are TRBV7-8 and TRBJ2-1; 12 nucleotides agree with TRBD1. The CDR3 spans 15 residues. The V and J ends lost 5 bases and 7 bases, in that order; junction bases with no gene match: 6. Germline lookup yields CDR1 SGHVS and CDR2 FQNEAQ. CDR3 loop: CASSMGQGAGNEQFF. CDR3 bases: TGTGCCAGCAGCATGGGACAGGGGGCAGGGAATGAGCAGTTCTTC.

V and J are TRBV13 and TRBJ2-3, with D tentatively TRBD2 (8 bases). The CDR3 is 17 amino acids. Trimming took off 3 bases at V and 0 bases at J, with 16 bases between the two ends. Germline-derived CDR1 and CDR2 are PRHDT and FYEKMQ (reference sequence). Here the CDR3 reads CASSFLREGASTDTQYF. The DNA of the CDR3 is TGTGCCAGCAGCTTCCTCCGGGAGGGGGCTAGCACAGATACGCAGTATTTT.

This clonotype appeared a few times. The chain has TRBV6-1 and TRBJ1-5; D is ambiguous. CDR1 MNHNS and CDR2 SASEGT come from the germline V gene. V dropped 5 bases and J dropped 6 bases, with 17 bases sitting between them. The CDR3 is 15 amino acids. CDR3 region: CASSPRLTSVQPQHF. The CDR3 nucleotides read TGTGCCAGCAGTCCCAGGTTAACGAGCGTTCAGCCCCAGCATTTT.

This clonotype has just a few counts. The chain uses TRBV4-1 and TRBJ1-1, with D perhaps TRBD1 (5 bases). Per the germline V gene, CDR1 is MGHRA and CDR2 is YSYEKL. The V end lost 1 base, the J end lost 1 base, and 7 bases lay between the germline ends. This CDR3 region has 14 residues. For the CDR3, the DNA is TGCGCCAGCAGCCAAGTTGGACAGAACACTGAAGCTTTCTTT. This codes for CASSQVGQNTEAFF.